This T cell receptor (beta chain) was recorded in a study of T-cell reconstitution after alpha-beta-depleted transplantation in children. General observations from the study: Several patients had high TCRbeta diversity at day 60; it came from surviving recipient T cells and thymic progenitors.

Details on this clonotype: The antigen is undetermined.

TCRbeta library construction was performed incorporating unique molecular identifiers. TCRdb fed the PCR reads into MiXCR, producing one record per CDR3 protein. The data show about 500,000 distinct CDR3 sequences, 10% to 12% seen once. This material consisted of PBMCs, mostly from graft donor cells, taken 180 days after TCRalphabeta/CD19-depleted stem cell transplant. The TCR was taken from a female patient between 2 and 15 years old who had a stem cell transplant for aplastic anemia, so the T cells may come from the graft donor.

CDR3 residues: CATSPGGAETQYF. CDR3 nucleotides: TGTGCCACCAGTCCAGGGGGCGCGGAGACCCAGTACTTC. The V gene is TRBV24-1, the J gene TRBJ2-5; 8 bases are a match to TRBD1. J lost 5 bases, V lost 6 bases, and 4 bases had no gene match. CDR1 and CDR2 (germline): KGHDR, SFDVKD. This CDR3 contains 13 residues.